What follows is one TCR beta chain and its context. Its target is not known. Using a J-beta primer mix together with a sample-barcoded 5' primer, a second PCR was run for roughly 6 to 11 cycles. Each cDNA molecule was tagged by a template-switch adaptor with 12 random nucleotides. TCRdb independently ran MiXCR on the 5' RACE reads; one entry per CDR3 protein. Of around 1,500,000 distinct CDR3 sequences listed, roughly 27% were seen once; the top ten hold roughly 8%. This entry comes from a study of blood T cells in healthy people across ages. Overall study findings and caveats: TCR beta diversity per million T cells fell roughly linearly with age. It was the long-lived donors that had more naive CD4+ cells and higher diversity than aged donors.

The CDR3 consists of 17 residues. In germline, CDR1 is SGHTA, CDR2 FQGNSA. The V and J ends lost 5 bases and 11 bases respectively, with 30 bases between them. V and J are TRBV7-2 and TRBJ2-5; the D gene is possibly TRBD2 (5 bases). The sample comprised blood. The TCR was taken from a woman aged 25 to 45 in good health. CDR3 region: CASSRSRAAGGREEQYF. CDR3 DNA: TGTGCCAGCAGCCGGTCCAGAGCGGCAGGTGGTCGGGAAGAGCAGTACTTC. The full variable domain, completed using reference TRBV7-2 and TRBJ2-5, is GAGVSQSPSNKVTEKGKDVELRCDPISGHTALYWYRQSLGQGLEFLIYFQGNSAPDKSGLPSDRFSAERTGGSVSTLTIQRTQQEDSAVYLCASSRSRAAGGREEQYFGPGTRLLVL.